A single T cell receptor (beta chain) is shown here with its context. Which antigen it targets is not known. No clone much larger than this one lies a single base away; base qualities are absent. There are 15 amino acids in the CDR3, from cysteine to phenylalanine inclusive. The only DNA kept is the CDR3, 45 bases in frame from the first base. Germline trimming amounts to 5 bases on V and 1 base on J, with 6 as the count of junction bases outside the gene matches. The germline V gene provides CDR1 SGHAT and CDR2 FQNNGV. The sample belongs to a study of cytomegalovirus exposure and HLA in healthy donors (dated by TCRdb to about 2017). Context from the whole study: According to a later analysis, the roughly 120 validation repertoires were produced on the same platform as the approximately 600 repertoires of the first cohort. To predict cytomegalovirus infection status, the study combined high-throughput TCR immunosequencing, statistical association of individual TCRs with disease status, and machine learning. The study aimed to test whether cataloging public T cell receptors could reveal signatures of past pathogen exposure. Besides the first cohort of roughly 660 subjects, a separate validation cohort made up of over 95 different subjects was used. What the research found in general, with its limitations: Most TCR sequences were seen in very few donors, while some public TCRs were found in many individuals. All 120 or so repertoires were used to score co-occurrence in the validation cohort in a later analysis, because that analysis had no HLA typing for the cohort. In both the original and validation cohorts, the classifier was reported to diagnose cytomegalovirus status with high specificity and sensitivity. Subsequent analysis determined that TCRs grouped into clusters in the first cohort also showed a tendency toward co-occurrence across the 90 to 150 validation repertoires, and roughly 94% of cluster scores exceeded 0. In vitro tests confirmed that a few of the cytomegalovirus-associated TCR beta chains recognize cytomegalovirus antigens. The authors suggested that the approach could potentially be generalized to other disease states and immunological phenotypes. In the study, around 150 TCR beta chains were listed as associated with cytomegalovirus.

Separate from the roughly 700-subject first cohort, the validation cohort of 95 to 150 subjects was the group to which the donors belonged. The library was generated by the immunoSEQ multiplex PCR assay. The authors' pipeline ran thus. A statistical classification framework was developed to diagnose cytomegalovirus status using the catalog of TCR beta chain sequences. What TCRdb holds here is the immuneACCESS table cut down to in-frame rearrangements. Part of the clones is not present; checked against another copy, under half of the missing clones reflect an unresolved V gene, and the others are unexplained. The D gene and trimming were derived from the DNA, and the V and J assignments and clone size from that table. The sample table contains 150,000 to 200,000 clones; only one count was recorded for 85% to 90% of them. Approximately 1.4% of the sample belongs to the ten largest clones.

The chain links TRBV11-2 with TRBJ2-7; TRBD1 fits 9 bases in the junction. The sample consisted of PBMCs. This sequence was found in a woman in her thirties in good health and CMV-seronegative. The nucleotide sequence is given as TGTGCCAGCAGCCAGGAGACAGGGGGATCCTACGAGCAGTACTTC. Translation gives CASSQETGGSYEQYF.